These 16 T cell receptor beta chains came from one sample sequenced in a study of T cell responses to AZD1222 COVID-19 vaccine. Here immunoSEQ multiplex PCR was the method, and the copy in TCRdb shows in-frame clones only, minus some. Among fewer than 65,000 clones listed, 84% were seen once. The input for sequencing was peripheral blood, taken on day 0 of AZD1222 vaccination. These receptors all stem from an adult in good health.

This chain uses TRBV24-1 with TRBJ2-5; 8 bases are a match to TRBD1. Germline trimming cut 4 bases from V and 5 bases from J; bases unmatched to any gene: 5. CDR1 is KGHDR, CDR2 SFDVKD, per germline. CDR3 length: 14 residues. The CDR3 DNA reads TGTGCCACCAGTGACCGACAGGGGATGGAGACCCAGTACTTC. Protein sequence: CATSDRQGMETQYF.

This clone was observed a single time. CDR3 sequence reads: CASTRDIYGDSPLHF. The CDR3 nucleotides are TGTGCCAGCACCCGGGACATCTACGGGGATTCACCCCTCCACTTT. The chain is built from TRBV6-5 and TRBJ1-6; D possibly corresponds to TRBD1 (6 bases). The CDR3 totals 15 residues. Germline loops: CDR1 MNHEY, CDR2 SVGAGI. The ends were cut back, 7 bases at V and 8 bases at J, with 18 bases in the middle.

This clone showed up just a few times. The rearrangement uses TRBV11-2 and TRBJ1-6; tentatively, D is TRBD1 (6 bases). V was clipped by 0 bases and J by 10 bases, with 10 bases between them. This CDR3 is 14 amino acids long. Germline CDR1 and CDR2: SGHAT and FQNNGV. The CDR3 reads CASSLDPGVSPLHF. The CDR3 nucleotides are TGTGCCAGCAGCTTAGATCCAGGGGTATCACCCCTCCACTTT.

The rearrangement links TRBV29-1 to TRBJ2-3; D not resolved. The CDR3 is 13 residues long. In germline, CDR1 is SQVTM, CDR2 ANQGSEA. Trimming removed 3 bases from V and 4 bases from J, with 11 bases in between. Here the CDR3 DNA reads TGCAGCGTTGATACGGCTTTCGCAGATACGCAGTATTTT. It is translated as CSVDTAFADTQYF.

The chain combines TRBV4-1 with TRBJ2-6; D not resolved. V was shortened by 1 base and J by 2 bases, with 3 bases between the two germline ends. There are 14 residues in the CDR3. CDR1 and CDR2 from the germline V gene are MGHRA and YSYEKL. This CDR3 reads CASSQGAGANVLTF. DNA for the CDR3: TGCGCCAGCAGCCAAGGCGCTGGGGCCAACGTCCTGACTTTC.

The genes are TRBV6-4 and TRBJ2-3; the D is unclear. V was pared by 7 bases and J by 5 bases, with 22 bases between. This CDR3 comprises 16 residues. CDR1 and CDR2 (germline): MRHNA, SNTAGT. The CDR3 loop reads CASNKWRPTLGDTQYF. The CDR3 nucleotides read TGTGCCAGCAATAAGTGGAGACCCACGTTAGGAGATACGCAGTATTTT.

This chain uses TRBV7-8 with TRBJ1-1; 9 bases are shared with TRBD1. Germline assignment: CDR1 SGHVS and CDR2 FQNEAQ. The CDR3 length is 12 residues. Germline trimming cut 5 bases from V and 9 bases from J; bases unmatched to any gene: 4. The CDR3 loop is CASSQQGAKAFF. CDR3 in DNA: TGTGCCAGCAGCCAACAGGGGGCAAAAGCTTTCTTT. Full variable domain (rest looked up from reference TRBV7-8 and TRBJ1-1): GAGVSQSPRYKVAKRGQDVALRCDPISGHVSLFWYQQALGQGPEFLTYFQNEAQLDKSGLPSDRFFAERPEGSVSTLKIQRTQQEDSAVYLCASSQQGAKAFFGQGTRLTVV.

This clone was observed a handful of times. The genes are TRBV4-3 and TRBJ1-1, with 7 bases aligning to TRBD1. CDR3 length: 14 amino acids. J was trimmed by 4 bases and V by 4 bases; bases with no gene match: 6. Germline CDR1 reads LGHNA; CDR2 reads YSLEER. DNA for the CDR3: TGCGCCAGCAGCCTCACAGGGGTAGGCACTGAAGCTTTCTTT. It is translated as CASSLTGVGTEAFF.

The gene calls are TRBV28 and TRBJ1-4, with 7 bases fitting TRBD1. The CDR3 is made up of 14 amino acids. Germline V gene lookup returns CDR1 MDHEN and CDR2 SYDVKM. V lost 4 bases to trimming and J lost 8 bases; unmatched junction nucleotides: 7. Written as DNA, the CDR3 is TGTGCCAGCAGTTACAGGGGAGGGGGAGAAAAACTGTTTTTT. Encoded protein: CASSYRGGGEKLFF.

This chain's CDR3 is CASSVGGDGRANEQFF. Written as DNA, the CDR3 is TGTGCCAGCAGCGTAGGAGGTGACGGGAGGGCCAATGAGCAGTTCTTC. V gene TRBV9 combines with J gene TRBJ2-1; TRBD2 matches 8 bases. The CDR3 length is 16 residues. Looked up from germline, CDR1 is SGDLS and CDR2 is YYNGEE. With 0 bases clipped from V and 6 bases from J, the junction kept 8 bases outside the gene matches.

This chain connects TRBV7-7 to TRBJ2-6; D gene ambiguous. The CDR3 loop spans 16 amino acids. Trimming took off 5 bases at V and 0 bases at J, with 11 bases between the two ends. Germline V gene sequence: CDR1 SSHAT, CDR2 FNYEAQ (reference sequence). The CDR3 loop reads CASSPDPSSGANVLTF. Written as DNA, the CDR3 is TGTGCCAGCAGCCCAGACCCGAGCTCTGGGGCCAACGTCCTGACTTTC.

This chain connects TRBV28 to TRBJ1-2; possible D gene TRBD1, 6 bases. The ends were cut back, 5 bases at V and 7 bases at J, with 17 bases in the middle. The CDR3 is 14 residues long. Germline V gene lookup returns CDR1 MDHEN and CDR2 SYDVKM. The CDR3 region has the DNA TGTGCCAGCAGTATTCCACAGGGTTTCTTTGGCTACACCTTC. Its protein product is CASSIPQGFFGYTF.

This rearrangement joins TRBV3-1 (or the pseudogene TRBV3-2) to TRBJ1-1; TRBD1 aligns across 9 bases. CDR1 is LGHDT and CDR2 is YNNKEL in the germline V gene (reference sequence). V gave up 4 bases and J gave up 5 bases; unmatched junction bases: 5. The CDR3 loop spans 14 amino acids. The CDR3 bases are TGTGCCAGCAGCCCGGGACAGGGAGAAACTGAAGCTTTCTTT. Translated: CASSPGQGETEAFF.

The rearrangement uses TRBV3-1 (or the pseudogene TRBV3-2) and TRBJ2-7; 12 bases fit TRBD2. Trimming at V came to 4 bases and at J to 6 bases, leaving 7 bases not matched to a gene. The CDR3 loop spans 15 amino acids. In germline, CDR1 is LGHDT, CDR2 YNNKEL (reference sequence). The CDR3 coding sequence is TGTGCCAGCAGCCCACGAAGGACTAGCGGGACCGAGCAGTACGTC. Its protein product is CASSPRRTSGTEQYV.

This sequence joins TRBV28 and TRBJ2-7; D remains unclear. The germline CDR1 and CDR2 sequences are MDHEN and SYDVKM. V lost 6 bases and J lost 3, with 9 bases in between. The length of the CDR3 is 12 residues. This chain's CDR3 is CASSTGHYEQYF. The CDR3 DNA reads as TGTGCCAGCAGCACGGGCCACTACGAGCAGTACTTC. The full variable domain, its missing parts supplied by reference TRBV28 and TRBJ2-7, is DVKVTQSSRYLVKRTGEKVFLECVQDMDHENMFWYRQDPGLGLRLIYFSYDVKMKEKGDIPEGYSVSREKKERFSLILESASTNQTSMYLCASSTGHYEQYFGPGTRLTVT.

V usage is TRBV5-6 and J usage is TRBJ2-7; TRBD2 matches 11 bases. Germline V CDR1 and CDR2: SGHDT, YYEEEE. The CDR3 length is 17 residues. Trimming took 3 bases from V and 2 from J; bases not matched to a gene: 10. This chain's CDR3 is CASSSYGTSGATYEQYF. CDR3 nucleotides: TGTGCCAGCAGCTCCTACGGGACTAGCGGAGCAACCTACGAGCAGTACTTC.